Below are 6 T cell receptor beta chains sequenced from a single sample in a study of T cell responses to AZD1222 COVID-19 vaccine (dated by TCRdb to about 2021). The receptor library was made with the immunoSEQ multiplex PCR assay. TCRdb limited this immuneACCESS table to in-frame rearrangements with V and J called. A share of clones is missing; checked studies link under half to unresolved V genes, and the rest is unexplained. This sample lists 100,000 to 150,000 clones; 89% were detected once. Of the sample, approximately 4.2% is held by the ten largest clones. In the paper's terms, the time point label means: baseline before first vaccination. The material was peripheral blood, obtained on day 0 of AZD1222 vaccination. Receptors originate from an adult in good health.

The rearrangement uses TRBV28 and TRBJ2-2; D remains ambiguous. CDR1 and CDR2 from the germline V gene are MDHEN and SYDVKM. V shed 2 bases and J shed 0 bases, with 7 bases lying between them. The CDR3 has 15 residues. The CDR3 nucleotides read TGTGCCAGCAGTTTACCAGTAGCGAACACCGGGGAGCTGTTTTTT. Protein: CASSLPVANTGELFF.

The V call is TRBV24-1, the J call TRBJ2-1; perhaps D is TRBD1 or TRBD2 (5 bases each). This CDR3 contains 15 residues. Germline values: CDR1 KGHDR, CDR2 SFDVKD. Trimming removed 9 bases at V and 3 bases at J, with 17 bases between. The CDR3 DNA reads as TGTGCCACCTCCCCACCGGGACCGAACTACAATGAGCAGTTCTTC. Amino acids: CATSPPGPNYNEQFF.

The chain is built from TRBV19 and TRBJ1-4, with a possible D match to TRBD1 (5 bases). The length of the CDR3 is 16 residues. The germline V gene encodes CDR1 LNHDA and CDR2 SQIVND (reference sequence). V gave up 5 bases and J gave up 3 bases, with 16 bases separating them. The CDR3: CASSGRRTTPNEKLFF. The CDR3 nucleotides are TGTGCCAGTAGTGGGCGACGGACAACGCCTAATGAAAAACTGTTTTTT.

The chain combines TRBV10-3 with TRBJ2-7; 7 bases align to TRBD1. Germline CDR1 and CDR2: ENHRY and SYGVKD. This CDR3 is 15 amino acids long. Germline trimming cut 1 base from V and 2 bases from J; bases unmatched to any gene: 5. The CDR3 nucleotides read TGTGCCATCAGTGAGTACCGGGACAGCGCCTACGAGCAGTACTTC. Translated, it gives CAISEYRDSAYEQYF.

The chain joins TRBV5-4 to TRBJ2-3; a weak D match, TRBD2 (5 bases). Germline lookup yields CDR1 SGHNT and CDR2 YYREEE (reference sequence). The CDR3 length is 13 residues. Trimming left V 4 bases short and J 5 bases short, with 11 bases between. CDR3 loop: CASSPVEGDTQYF. The DNA of the CDR3 is TGTGCCAGCAGCCCGGTCGAGGGAGATACGCAGTATTTT.

The chain carries TRBV5-1 and TRBJ2-7; the D gene is possibly TRBD2 (5 bases). V was trimmed by 0 bases and J by 2 bases, leaving 15 bases between them. Looked up from germline, CDR1 is SGHRS and CDR2 is YFSETQ. The CDR3 has 16 amino acids. The CDR3 reads CASSLADSVKPYEQYF. The CDR3 DNA reads as TGCGCCAGCAGCTTGGCGGACTCGGTCAAACCCTACGAGCAGTACTTC. Together with reference TRBV5-1 and TRBJ2-7, the CDR3 gives the full variable domain: KAGVTQTPRYLIKTRGQQVTLSCSPISGHRSVSWYQQTPGQGLQFLFEYFSETQRNKGNFPGRFSGRQFSNSRSEMNVSTLELGDSALYLCASSLADSVKPYEQYFGPGTRLTVT.